This paragraph reports one T cell receptor beta chain. What it binds is unknown. The read is 3 residues too short to cover the CDR3 end, so that end is filled in from the germline J gene. In germline, CDR1 is MGHRA, CDR2 YSYEKL. This CDR3 spans 13 amino acids. The V and J ends lost 0 bases and 6 bases respectively, with 7 bases between them. The data stem from a study of T cells in women clearing cervical HPV infection. The table came from immunoSEQ multiplex PCR; TCRdb's copy has only in-frame clones and leaves some out. This table holds roughly 48,000 clones. Whole-study findings and limits: CIN3+ cases had significantly higher TCR repertoire richness than controls, but evenness did not differ. A classifier using richness and V gene abundances reached an AUC of 0.83.

Sample: blood buffy coat. This chain joins TRBV4-1 and TRBJ2-3; D is undetermined. The TCR sequence derives from a woman between 18 and 75 years old with a cervical HPV16 infection that either progressed to CIN3+ or cleared (not recorded which). The covered CDR3 bases are TGCGCCAGCAGCCAAGATCCGTCGGATACG. Protein: CASSQDPSDT. The full CDR3 sequence reads CASSQDPSDTQYF.